At least ten counts were recorded for the clone carrying this TCR beta chain. This sample is part of a study of identical twins. TCRdb fed the 5' RACE reads into MiXCR, producing one record per CDR3 protein. This table has under 450,000 distinct CDR3 sequences, around a sixth appearing once. Trimming removed 1 base from V and 1 base from J; junction bases left unmatched: 7. The CDR3 consists of 17 residues. Looked up from germline, CDR1 is SGHTA and CDR2 is FQGNSA. This receptor was identified in a man aged 50 to 59 in good health. V usage is TRBV7-2 and J usage is TRBJ2-4, with 7 bases that match TRBD2. Sequencing was done on a sample of naive T cells sorted from blood. The chain's CDR3 is CASSLVWAGVAKNIQYF. CDR3 bases: TGTGCCAGCAGCTTAGTCTGGGCGGGAGTGGCCAAAAACATTCAGTACTTC.